Listed here are 19 T cell receptor beta chains from one sample, sequenced in a study of blood T cells in healthy people across ages (dated by TCRdb to the mid-2010s). The method behind the library was 5' RACE. Sequencing took place on an Illumina HiSeq 2500. The second PCR ran for about 6 to 12 cycles and used a J-beta primer mix along with a sample-barcoded 5' primer. The public reads were quality trimmed at Q25 with fastp and then assembled into clones with MiXCR by TCRdb, keeping productive beta chains. Every CDR3 protein is listed once, alongside the most common genes and DNA of its rows. In this sample the table shows about 680,000 distinct CDR3 sequences, 49% of which occur a single time. The ten top clones hold roughly 31% of the sample. The specimen sequenced was blood. The receptors derive from a woman aged 55-70 years in good health.

This clonotype turned up a few times. The chain carries TRBV10-3 and TRBJ2-1, with TRBD1 matching 10 bases. The CDR3 is made up of 15 amino acids. Per germline, CDR1 ENHRY and CDR2 SYGVKD. V was clipped by 6 bases and J by 9 bases; unmatched bases: 11. CDR3 protein: CAISLRDRGFAEQFF. The CDR3 nucleotides are TGTGCCATCAGCCTCCGGGACAGGGGTTTCGCTGAGCAGTTCTTC.

This clonotype was recorded a few times. The V gene is TRBV28, the J gene TRBJ2-7; TRBD2 matches 12 bases. The CDR3 length is 14 residues. V gave up 8 bases and J gave up 1 base; unmatched junction bases: 3. CDR1 MDHEN and CDR2 SYDVKM come from the germline V gene. The CDR3 loop is CASQTSGSSYEQYF. DNA of the CDR3: TGTGCCAGCCAGACTAGCGGGAGTTCCTACGAGCAGTACTTC.

A note on this clonotype: With a much larger clone just one base away, this may be a read error. The chain is built from TRBV27 and TRBJ2-7, with D unclear. V was shortened by 3 bases and J by 2 bases, with 11 bases between the two germline ends. The germline CDR1 and CDR2 sequences are MNHEY and SMNVEV (reference sequence). The CDR3 is made up of 14 amino acids. The CDR3 spells CASSFLVAPYEQYF. The DNA of the CDR3 is TGTGCCAGCAGTTTCCTAGTGGCTCCCTACGAGCAGTACTTC.

In its sample, this clonotype was seen a few times. The chain uses TRBV5-1 and TRBJ2-7, with D perhaps matching TRBD1 (5 bases). V was trimmed by 0 bases and J by 3 bases, leaving 13 bases between them. Germline V gene data show CDR1 as SGHRS and CDR2 as YFSETQ. This CDR3 has 15 residues. CDR3 protein: CASSLDGRAVYEQYF. For the CDR3, the DNA is TGCGCCAGCAGCTTGGACGGCAGGGCGGTCTACGAGCAGTACTTC.

This sequence joins TRBV27 and TRBJ2-1, with D perhaps matching TRBD1 (5 bases). Trimming removed 10 bases from V and 0 bases from J, with 10 bases in between. The CDR3 runs to 13 residues. Germline values: CDR1 MNHEY, CDR2 SMNVEV (reference sequence). The CDR3 here is CATQDNSYNEQFF. The CDR3 DNA sequence: TGTGCCACGCAGGACAACTCCTACAATGAGCAGTTCTTC.

This chain connects TRBV20-1 to TRBJ1-1, with D uncertain. CDR3 length equals 13 residues. Germline CDR1 and CDR2: DFQATT and SNEGSKA (reference sequence). V lost 5 bases to trimming and J lost 5 bases, with 15 bases between them. The CDR3 bases are TGCAGTGCTTCCGGGCTCAGGCCGACTGAAGCTTTCTTT. Its translation is CSASGLRPTEAFF.

Concerning this clonotype: The junction and the germline gene differ at one end; a read error may be behind it. V gene TRBV7-9 combines with J gene TRBJ2-1; D gene unclear. Germline V gene data show CDR1 as SEHNR and CDR2 as FQNEAQ (reference sequence). The CDR3 is 16 residues long. The CDR3 region is CASSLQKLSSWNERFF. In DNA form, the CDR3 reads TGTGCCAGCAGCTTGCAGAAACTATCCTCTTGGAATGAGCGGTTCTTC.

This clonotype showed up just a few times. The CDR3 DNA is TGCAGTGCCCTGGACAGGCGGGGGACCTACGAGCAGTACTTC. This gives the protein CSALDRRGTYEQYF. The chain uses TRBV20-1 and TRBJ2-7, with D possibly called TRBD1 or TRBD2 (7 bases each). The ends were cut back, 6 bases at V and 2 bases at J, with 17 bases in the middle. In germline, CDR1 is DFQATT, CDR2 SNEGSKA (reference sequence). The CDR3 is 14 residues long.

This chain uses TRBV24-1 with TRBJ2-1; TRBD2 agrees at 13 bases. The CDR3 sequence is 18 residues long. V lost 4 bases, J lost 6 bases, and 11 bases stayed unmatched. CDR1 KGHDR and CDR2 SFDVKD come from the germline V gene. The CDR3 region is CATSDPTRLAGGFNEQFF. CDR3 nucleotides: TGTGCCACCAGTGACCCCACACGACTAGCGGGAGGATTCAATGAGCAGTTCTTC.

This clonotype was counted between two and nine times. The V and J genes are TRBV6-2 or TRBV6-3 and TRBJ2-7; D unresolved. CDR1 is MNHEY, CDR2 SVGEGT, per germline. CDR3 size: 16 residues. Trimming left V 6 bases short and J 0 bases short, with 18 bases between. CDR3 protein: CASSPEDGLSSYEQYF. CDR3 nucleotide sequence: TGTGCCAGCAGCCCCGAGGACGGTTTGAGCTCCTACGAGCAGTACTTC.

The chain uses TRBV20-1 and TRBJ2-7; D perhaps matches TRBD2 (5 bases). The germline V gene has CDR1 DFQATT and CDR2 SNEGSKA (reference sequence). This CDR3 region has 15 residues. Trimming cost V 0 bases and J 2 bases, with 14 bases left between them. For the CDR3, the DNA is TGCAGTGCTAGAGATCTGAGGGAGACCACCTACGAGCAGTACTTC. Translating gives CSARDLRETTYEQYF.

This chain joins TRBV10-3 and TRBJ2-7; D call uncertain. The CDR3 loop spans 13 amino acids. The V gene's germline CDR1 is ENHRY and CDR2 SYGVKD. Trimming left V 10 bases short and J 2 bases short, with 15 bases between. CDR3 sequence: CATFQTDAYEQYF. The CDR3 nucleotides are TGTGCCACCTTCCAGACGGACGCCTACGAGCAGTACTTC.

Only one count was recorded for this clonotype. The chain carries TRBV5-1 and TRBJ2-1; 8 positions match TRBD2. CDR1 and CDR2 (germline): SGHRS, YFSETQ. The CDR3 has 14 amino acids. Trimming at V came to 5 bases and at J to 8 bases, leaving 9 bases not matched to a gene. The CDR3 region has the DNA TGCGCCAGCAGGGTAAGCGGGAGCGGTGATGAGCAGTTCTTC. Residues: CASRVSGSGDEQFF.

Only a few counts were recorded for this clonotype. V is TRBV28 and J is TRBJ2-3; possibly TRBD2 for D (6 bases). Germline CDR1 MDHEN, CDR2 SYDVKM. The CDR3 sequence is 15 residues long. V dropped 2 bases and J dropped 3 bases, with 12 bases sitting between them. The CDR3 coding sequence is TGTGCCAGCAGTTTAGGGGGGATAGTAACAGATACGCAGTATTTT. This codes for CASSLGGIVTDTQYF. Combining the CDR3 with reference TRBV28 and TRBJ2-3 gives the whole variable domain DVKVTQSSRYLVKRTGEKVFLECVQDMDHENMFWYRQDPGLGLRLIYFSYDVKMKEKGDIPEGYSVSREKKERFSLILESASTNQTSMYLCASSLGGIVTDTQYFGPGTRLTVL.

The sample holds a few counts of this clonotype. The chain has TRBV5-1 and TRBJ2-1; possible D gene TRBD2, 5 bases. Germline CDR1 is SGHRS and CDR2 is YFSETQ. The CDR3 is 16 amino acids. V was trimmed by 0 bases and J by 2 bases, leaving 12 bases between them. CDR3: CASSLGGAVAYNEQFF. CDR3 nucleotide sequence: TGCGCCAGCAGCTTGGGGGGAGCTGTCGCCTACAATGAGCAGTTCTTC.

This clonotype was counted between two and nine times. The CDR3 region is CASTKGGSYEQYF. As DNA, the CDR3 is TGTGCCAGCACCAAGGGGGGGTCCTACGAGCAGTACTTC. The chain joins TRBV6-6 to TRBJ2-7; a possible D gene is TRBD2 (7 bases). This CDR3 region has 13 residues. Trimming took 7 bases from V and 1 from J, leaving 11 bases between them. Germline CDR1 and CDR2: MNHNY and SVGAGI (reference sequence).

As concerns this clonotype: Mismatch with germline at one junction end may stem from a read error. This CDR3 is CAGSVRLEAFF. The CDR3 bases are TGTGCCGGGAGTGTAAGGTTGGAAGCTTTCTTT. The chain combines TRBV30 with TRBJ1-1; D unclear. Germline values: CDR1 GTSNPN, CDR2 SVGIG (reference sequence). The CDR3 loop spans 11 amino acids.

This clonotype turned up a few times. The chain is built from TRBV5-5 and TRBJ2-2; a possible D gene is TRBD1 (6 bases). CDR3 length equals 14 residues. V lost 4 bases and J 5 bases, leaving 12 bases between the germline ends. CDR1 is SGHKS, CDR2 YYEKEE, per germline (reference sequence). CDR3 DNA: TGTGCCAGCAGCAACAGGGATGGGACCGGGGAGCTGTTTTTT. It codes for CASSNRDGTGELFF. Supplemented by reference TRBV5-5 and TRBJ2-2, the full variable domain reads DAGVTQSPTHLIKTRGQQVTLRCSPISGHKSVSWYQQVLGQGPQFIFQYYEKEERGRGNFPDRFSARQFPNYSSELNVNALLLGDSALYLCASSNRDGTGELFFGEGSRLTVL.

This clonotype has a single count. The chain carries TRBV27 and TRBJ2-7, with D tentatively TRBD2 (6 bases). Trimming stripped 10 bases from V and 0 bases from J, with 10 bases between. The CDR3 runs to 12 residues. Germline CDR1 is MNHEY and CDR2 is SMNVEV (reference sequence). Written as DNA, the CDR3 is TGTGCCACCACGGGGGACTCCTACGAGCAGTACTTC. Encoded protein: CATTGDSYEQYF.